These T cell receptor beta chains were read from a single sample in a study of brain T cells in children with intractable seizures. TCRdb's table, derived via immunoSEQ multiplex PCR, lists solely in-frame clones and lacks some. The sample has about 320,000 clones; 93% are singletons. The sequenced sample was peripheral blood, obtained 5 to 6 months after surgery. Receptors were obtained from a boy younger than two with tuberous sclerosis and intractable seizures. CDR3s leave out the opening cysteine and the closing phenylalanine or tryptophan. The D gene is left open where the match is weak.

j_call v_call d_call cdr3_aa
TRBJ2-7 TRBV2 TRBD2 ASSELPSGGSSYEQY
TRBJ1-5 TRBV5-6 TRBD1 ASSLTGGDYFQPQH
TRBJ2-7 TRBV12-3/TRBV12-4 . ASSFGRSYEQY
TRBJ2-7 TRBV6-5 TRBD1 ASRDSSYEQY
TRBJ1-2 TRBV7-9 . ASSLGSGANNYGYT
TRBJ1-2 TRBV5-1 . ASSLGWGLYGYT
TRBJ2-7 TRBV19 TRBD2 ASSRTSGFVYEQY
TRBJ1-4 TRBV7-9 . ASSYRISTNEKLF
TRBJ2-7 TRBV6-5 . ASYGFGGAYEQY
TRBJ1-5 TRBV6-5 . ASSIREDQPQH
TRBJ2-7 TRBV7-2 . ASSLVARFSYEQY
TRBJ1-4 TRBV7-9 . ASSLAEAGFHEKLF
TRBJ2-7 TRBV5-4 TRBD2 ASSLWGTSGRANHEQY
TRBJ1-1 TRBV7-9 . ASSTANTEAF